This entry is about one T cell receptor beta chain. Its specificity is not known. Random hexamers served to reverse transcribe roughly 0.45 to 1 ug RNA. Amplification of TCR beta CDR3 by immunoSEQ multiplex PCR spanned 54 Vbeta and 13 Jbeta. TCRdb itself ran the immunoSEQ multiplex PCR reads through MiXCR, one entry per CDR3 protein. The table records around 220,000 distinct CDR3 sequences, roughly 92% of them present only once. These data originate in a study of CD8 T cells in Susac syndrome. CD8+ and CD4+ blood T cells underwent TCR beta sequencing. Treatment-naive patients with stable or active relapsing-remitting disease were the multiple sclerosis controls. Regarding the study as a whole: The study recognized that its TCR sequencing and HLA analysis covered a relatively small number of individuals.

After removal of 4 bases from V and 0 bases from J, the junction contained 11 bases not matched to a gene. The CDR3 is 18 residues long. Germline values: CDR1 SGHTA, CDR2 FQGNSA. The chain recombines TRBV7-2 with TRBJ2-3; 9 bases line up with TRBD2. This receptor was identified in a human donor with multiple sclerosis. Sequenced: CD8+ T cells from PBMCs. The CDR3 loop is CASSSLAGAAPSTDTQYF. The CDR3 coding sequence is TGTGCCAGCAGCTCCTTAGCGGGAGCTGCCCCTAGCACAGATACGCAGTATTTT.